The next 27 T cell receptor beta chains were all read from a single sample in a study of cytomegalovirus exposure and HLA in healthy donors. With 60 Vbeta and 13 Jbeta primers, the PCR was carried out. Using immunoSEQ multiplex PCR, the repertoire was profiled, and TCRdb retains in-frame clones only, with some absent. This sample has tens of thousands of clones, with 79% found just once. The sequencing input was PBMCs. The receptors originated from a woman in her twenties or thirties in good health and CMV-seronegative.

The chain joins TRBV2 to TRBJ1-4; D unresolved. From germline, CDR1 is SNHLY and CDR2 FYNNEI. This CDR3 contains 14 residues. Between the trimmed V and J ends, which lost 3 bases and 4 bases, there was a span of 9 bases. The CDR3 region has the DNA TGTGCCAGCAGTGAGTCGGGTTATAATGAAAAACTGTTTTTT. Amino acids: CASSESGYNEKLFF.

The chain employs TRBV11-2 and TRBJ2-5; 11 nucleotides line up with TRBD1. V trimming: 5 bases; J trimming: 5 bases; junction bases outside the gene matches: 13. The CDR3 contains 17 residues. Germline loops: CDR1 SGHAT, CDR2 FQNNGV. CDR3 coding DNA: TGTGCCAGCAGCCTTACCCCCGGGACAGGGGGATCGGAGACCCAGTACTTC. This codes for CASSLTPGTGGSETQYF.

The chain carries TRBV5-4 and TRBJ1-1; no reliable D call. CDR3 length: 14 residues. V was pared by 2 bases and J by 0 bases, with 8 bases between. CDR1 SGHNT and CDR2 YYREEE come from the germline V gene (reference sequence). The CDR3 DNA reads as TGTGCCAGCAGCTTTGACGGGGTGAACACTGAAGCTTTCTTT. This gives the protein CASSFDGVNTEAFF.

The V and J genes are TRBV9 and TRBJ2-3, with 7 bases lining up with TRBD2. This CDR3 has 18 residues. The trim removed 3 bases at V and 0 bases at J, leaving 13 bases unmatched. Germline CDR1 and CDR2: SGDLS and YYNGEE. DNA for the CDR3: TGTGCCAGCAGCGACCCCACTACTAGCGCCGTCAGCACAGATACGCAGTATTTT. As protein: CASSDPTTSAVSTDTQYF.

This clone is a singleton in its sample. CDR3 loop: CAWSVSLDIPEAFF. The CDR3 DNA reads as TGTGCCTGGAGTGTTTCCCTGGACATCCCTGAAGCTTTCTTT. The chain carries TRBV30 and TRBJ1-1; a possible D gene is TRBD1 (5 bases). The ends were cut back, 0 bases at V and 6 bases at J, with 14 bases in the middle. The CDR3 extends over 14 amino acids. Looked up from germline, CDR1 is GTSNPN and CDR2 is SVGIG (reference sequence).

This rearrangement joins TRBV2 to TRBJ1-2, with 9 bases identical to TRBD1. Germline V gene lookup returns CDR1 SNHLY and CDR2 FYNNEI. Trimming removed 6 bases from V and 3 bases from J; junction bases left unmatched: 8. CDR3 length equals 15 residues. The CDR3 protein is CASSPTDRGDYGYTF. CDR3 DNA: TGTGCCAGCAGCCCTACCGACAGGGGGGACTATGGCTACACCTTC.

The chain carries TRBV7-2 and TRBJ2-5; D is possibly TRBD2 (5 bases). Germline values: CDR1 SGHTA, CDR2 FQGNSA. This CDR3 comprises 13 residues. V dropped 5 bases and J dropped 6 bases, with 13 bases sitting between them. CDR3 coding DNA: TGTGCCAGCAGCCCGCAGGAGGTAAAGACCCAGTACTTC. Translated: CASSPQEVKTQYF.

This clone was detected once. The CDR3 loop reads CASSLGQGWPGYTF. The CDR3 DNA reads TGTGCCAGCAGCTTGGGACAGGGATGGCCCGGCTACACCTTC. The chain combines TRBV11-2 with TRBJ1-2; 9 nucleotides agree with TRBD1. The germline gives CDR1 SGHAT, CDR2 FQNNGV. The CDR3 is made up of 14 amino acids. With 3 bases clipped from V and 8 bases from J, the junction kept 7 bases outside the gene matches.

The chain carries TRBV5-6 and TRBJ2-5, with 7 positions matching TRBD1. Germline-derived CDR1 and CDR2 are SGHDT and YYEEEE. The CDR3 contains 14 residues. Trimming cost V 4 bases and J 1 base; bases outside gene matches: 4. The CDR3 sequence is CASSRTGTQETQYF. The CDR3 DNA is TGTGCCAGCAGCCGGACAGGAACCCAAGAGACCCAGTACTTC.

The chain employs TRBV2 and TRBJ2-2; 14 nucleotides align to TRBD2. Germline lookup yields CDR1 SNHLY and CDR2 FYNNEI. After removal of 6 bases from V and 7 bases from J, the junction contained 1 base not matched to a gene. There are 14 residues in the CDR3. CDR3 bases: TGTGCCAGCAGAGGACTAGCGGGAGGCGGGGAGCTGTTTTTT. Amino acids: CASRGLAGGGELFF.

The chain joins TRBV18 to TRBJ2-1; the D is unclear. Germline CDR1 and CDR2: KGHSH and LQKENI. Deletions cut 2 bases from V and 5 bases from J, with 13 bases between. The CDR3 has 15 residues. The CDR3 loop is CASSPKISPDNEQFF. The CDR3 nucleotides are TGTGCCAGCTCACCAAAAATTTCACCAGACAATGAGCAGTTCTTC.

The rearrangement links TRBV10-2 to TRBJ2-5, with a tentative D call TRBD2 (6 bases). The CDR3 extends over 14 amino acids. Trimming left V 6 bases short and J 2 bases short, with 13 bases between. Germline values: CDR1 WSHSY, CDR2 SAAADI. This CDR3 is CASRVAAKQETQYF. In DNA, the CDR3 is TGCGCCAGCAGGGTAGCGGCAAAGCAAGAGACCCAGTACTTC.

This chain uses TRBV5-8 with TRBJ2-5; D is unresolved. V was clipped by 6 bases and J by 1 base, with 16 bases between them. The CDR3 length is 15 residues. Germline V gene lookup returns CDR1 SGHTS and CDR2 YDEGEE. CDR3 region: CASTILDLLQETQYF. The CDR3 nucleotides are TGTGCCAGCACCATACTCGACTTGCTCCAAGAGACCCAGTACTTC.

The chain is built from TRBV6-1 and TRBJ2-1; D uncertain. This CDR3 has 13 amino acids. V lost 1 base and J lost 10, with 11 bases in between. CDR1 and CDR2 from the germline V gene are MNHNS and SASEGT. CDR3 amino acids: CASSEDRHREQFF. The DNA of the CDR3 is TGTGCCAGCAGTGAAGACAGACACCGGGAGCAGTTCTTC.

The chain is built from TRBV10-3 and TRBJ1-2; TRBD1 agrees at 7 bases. V lost 4 bases to trimming and J lost 2 bases; unmatched junction nucleotides: 7. This CDR3 region has 15 residues. Germline CDR1 reads ENHRY; CDR2 reads SYGVKD. For the CDR3, the DNA is TGTGCCATCAGTGGGGGGAAGACAGGGAACTATGGCTACACCTTC. Translating gives CAISGGKTGNYGYTF.

The V gene is TRBV14, the J gene TRBJ2-2; TRBD1 matches 7 bases. Germline CDR1 is SGHDN and CDR2 is FVKESK. The CDR3 contains 16 residues. Trimming at V came to 3 bases and at J to 1 base, leaving 5 bases not matched to a gene. Written as DNA, the CDR3 is TGTGCCAGCAGCCACACAGGGGTGAGGAACACCGGGGAGCTGTTTTTT. It specifies CASSHTGVRNTGELFF.

The chain uses TRBV7-8 and TRBJ1-5; 7 nucleotides align to TRBD1. This CDR3 region has 14 residues. In germline, CDR1 is SGHVS, CDR2 FQNEAQ. The V segment lost 5 bases and the J segment 4 bases; nucleotides outside the gene matches: 5. The CDR3 is CASSPDRVNQPQHF. In nucleotides, the CDR3 is TGTGCCAGCAGCCCTGACAGGGTAAATCAGCCCCAGCATTTT.

This rearrangement joins TRBV18 to TRBJ1-2; D remains ambiguous. The CDR3 is 12 amino acids. V lost 3 bases and J lost 4, with 6 bases in between. CDR1 is KGHSH, CDR2 LQKENI, per germline. The CDR3 region is CASSPRGYGYTF. The CDR3 DNA reads TGTGCCAGCTCACCCCGGGGCTATGGCTACACCTTC.

About this clone: Germline and junction disagree at one end, which may indicate a read error. Distinct nucleotide sequences in the sample also encode this CDR3. This sequence joins TRBV7-2 and TRBJ2-7, with 10 bases lining up with TRBD2. Germline assignment: CDR1 SGHTA and CDR2 FQGNSA. The CDR3 totals 16 residues. The CDR3 here is CASSSNQAGGTGEQYF. DNA of the CDR3: TGCGCCAGCAGCTCGAATCAAGCGGGGGGGACGGGCGAGCAGTACTTC.

Details on this clone: The same CDR3 can be traced to other DNA sequences in this sample. The rearrangement links TRBV7-2 to TRBJ1-6; 10 nucleotides agree with TRBD1. The germline V gene encodes CDR1 SGHTA and CDR2 FQGNSA. V lost 6 bases, J lost 9 bases, and 5 bases stayed unmatched. The CDR3 is made up of 14 amino acids. CDR3 sequence: CASRERTGGSPLHF. DNA for the CDR3: TGTGCCAGCAGAGAGCGGACAGGGGGTTCACCCCTCCACTTT.

The chain joins TRBV4-1 to TRBJ2-1; TRBD1 matches 8 bases. V dropped 4 bases and J dropped 10; count of bases not matched to a gene: 15. Germline V gene data show CDR1 as MGHRA and CDR2 as YSYEKL. The CDR3 is made up of 16 amino acids. The CDR3 here is CASSPHPGQAYVEQFF. In DNA, the CDR3 is TGCGCCAGCAGCCCGCACCCGGGACAGGCGTACGTGGAGCAGTTCTTC.

J is TRBJ2-2 and V is TRBV5-1; possibly TRBD1 for D (6 bases). The CDR3 totals 18 residues. Trimming removed 0 bases from V and 4 bases from J, with 19 bases in between. CDR1 and CDR2 from the germline V gene are SGHRS and YFSETQ. CDR3 protein: CASSLGHRAGRGTGELFF. The CDR3 nucleotides read TGCGCCAGCAGCTTGGGTCACAGGGCAGGCCGGGGCACCGGGGAGCTGTTTTTT.

This chain connects TRBV30 to TRBJ1-2; tentative D call: TRBD1 (6 bases). This CDR3 comprises 14 residues. V was clipped by 0 bases and J by 6 bases, with 14 bases between them. Germline CDR1 reads GTSNPN; CDR2 reads SVGIG (reference sequence). CDR3 in amino acids: CAWSVQGGLDGYTF. The DNA for the CDR3 is TGTGCCTGGAGTGTACAAGGGGGTTTGGATGGCTACACCTTC.

The chain joins TRBV7-2 to TRBJ1-1; D gene unclear. Between the trimmed V and J ends, which lost 3 bases and 1 base, there was a span of 12 bases. The CDR3 has 15 amino acids. CDR1 and CDR2 from the germline V gene are SGHTA and FQGNSA. DNA of the CDR3: TGTGCCAGCAGCTTTTGGACGGGAAAGAACACTGAAGCTTTCTTT. Translation gives CASSFWTGKNTEAFF.

This chain connects TRBV5-1 to TRBJ1-3; 7 positions agree with TRBD1. This CDR3 is 15 amino acids long. The V and J ends lost 0 bases and 2 bases, in that order; junction bases with no gene match: 2. Germline assignment: CDR1 SGHRS and CDR2 YFSETQ. The DNA of the CDR3 is TGCGCCAGCAGCTTGGTGGGGACAGCTGGAAACACCATATATTTT. Residues: CASSLVGTAGNTIYF.

The gene calls are TRBV4-1 and TRBJ2-1; TRBD2 aligns across 12 bases. Germline trimming cut 0 bases from V and 0 bases from J; bases unmatched to any gene: 9. The germline V gene encodes CDR1 MGHRA and CDR2 YSYEKL. This CDR3 is built from 20 residues. The CDR3 coding sequence is TGCGCCAGCAGCCAAGATCTAGGACTAGCGGGAACATACTCCTACAATGAGCAGTTCTTC. Encoded protein: CASSQDLGLAGTYSYNEQFF.

This clone is a singleton in its sample. J is TRBJ1-1 and V is TRBV11-3; D is undetermined. The CDR3 length is 12 residues. Germline assignment: CDR1 SGHNT and CDR2 YENEEA. Trimming pared 2 bases from V and 1 base from J, leaving 2 bases between. The CDR3 is CASSLQNTEAFF. The CDR3, as DNA: TGTGCCAGCAGCTTACAGAACACTGAAGCTTTCTTT. The full variable domain, in which reference TRBV11-3 and TRBJ1-1 provide the parts outside the CDR3, is EAGVVQSPRYKIIEKKQPVAFWCNPISGHNTLYWYLQNLGQGPELLIRYENEEAVDDSQLPKDRFSAERLKGVDSTLKIQPAELGDSAVYLCASSLQNTEAFFGQGTRLTVV.